This T cell receptor beta chain was found in a study of CD8 T cells in ankylosing spondylitis. Study observations and caveats: About 8 highly homologous variants made up a TCR beta motif that seemed to typify ankylosing spondylitis blood. Reportedly, significant enrichment of disease-linked clones occurred in matched ankylosing spondylitis synovial fluid.

Points on this clonotype: Antigen unknown.

In TCRdb, the 5' RACE reads were re-called with MiXCR into one record per CDR3 protein. Counted here are some 840,000 distinct CDR3 sequences, roughly 12% occurring once; the ten biggest clones make up 0.51%. The receptor was derived from a male donor with ankylosing spondylitis. The sequencing input was blood, either unsorted or a sorted T cell fraction (not recorded which).

Here the CDR3 reads CASSRQDQYNEQFF. CDR3 bases: TGTGCCAGCAGCCGCCAGGACCAGTACAATGAGCAGTTCTTC. The chain links TRBV3-1 to TRBJ2-1; D is uncertain. The V and J ends lost 4 bases and 4 bases respectively, with 11 bases between them. CDR3 size: 14 residues. CDR1 and CDR2 from the germline V gene are LGHDT and YNNKEL (reference sequence).